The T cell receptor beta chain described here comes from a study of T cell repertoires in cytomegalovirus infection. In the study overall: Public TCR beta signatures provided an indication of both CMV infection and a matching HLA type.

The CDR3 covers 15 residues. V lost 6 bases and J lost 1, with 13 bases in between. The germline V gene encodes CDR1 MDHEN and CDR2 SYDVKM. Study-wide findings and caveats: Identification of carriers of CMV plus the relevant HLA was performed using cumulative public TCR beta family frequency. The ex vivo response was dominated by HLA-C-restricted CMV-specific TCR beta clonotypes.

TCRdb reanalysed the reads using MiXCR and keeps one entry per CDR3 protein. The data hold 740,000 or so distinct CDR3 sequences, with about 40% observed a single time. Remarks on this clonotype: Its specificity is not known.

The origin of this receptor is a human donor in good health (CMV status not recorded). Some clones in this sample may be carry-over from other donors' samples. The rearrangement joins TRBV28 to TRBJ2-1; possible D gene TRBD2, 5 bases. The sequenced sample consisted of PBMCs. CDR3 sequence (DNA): TGTGCCAGCAGATCCACTAGTCGTTCCTACAATGAGCAGTTCTTC. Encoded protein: CASRSTSRSYNEQFF. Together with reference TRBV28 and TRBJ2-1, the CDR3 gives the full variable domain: DVKVTQSSRYLVKRTGEKVFLECVQDMDHENMFWYRQDPGLGLRLIYFSYDVKMKEKGDIPEGYSVSREKKERFSLILESASTNQTSMYLCASRSTSRSYNEQFFGPGTRLTVL.